This entry describes one T cell receptor (beta chain). In its sample, this clonotype comes out as large (0.1 to 1%). No cognate antigen has been identified for it. Per-nucleotide qualities are absent, and no much larger clonotype sits a single base away. This sample is drawn from a study of precursors of human CD4 cytotoxic T cells listed by TCRdb under 2018. General notes on the study: In total, approximately 13 donors contributed CD4+ memory subsets to the bulk TCR-seq analysis. TCR-seq analysis of 12 to 15 donors yielded TCRalpha and TCRbeta chain sequences (table S7).

To test whether a precursor-effector relationship exists among CD4 cytotoxic T cells, bulk UMI-based TCR sequencing was run on four sorted CD4+ memory subsets: TCM, TEM, IL-7Rhigh TEMRA, and IL-7R- TEMRA. Cells were obtained from peripheral blood mononuclear cells that had been isolated from human blood. CDR1 and CDR2, looked up from the germline V gene, are LGHNA and YNFKEQ. The CDR3 has 16 amino acids, counting the end cysteine and phenylalanine. The CDR3 DNA has 48 bases and is translated from base 1. Trimming removed 5 bases from V and 0 bases from J, leaving 13 bases between the germline ends. Points the paper makes about the study in general: Expanded effector clonotypes made up a larger fraction of IL-7Rhigh TEMRA clonotypes than of TEM or TCM clonotypes. More restricted TCR repertoires, with lower diversity and more expanded clonotypes, were shown by IL-7Rhigh and IL-7R- TEMRA subsets than by TCM and TEM subsets. According to the authors, an observational design in humans cannot definitively determine the direction of differentiation between precursor and effector cells. Only about 95% of the 14 donors were included in some bulk TCR-seq comparisons, suggesting that not every subset was available for every donor.

The data were produced on an Illumina MiSeq. Per the original workflow: The Shannon-Wiener index, calculated in VDJtools, was used to measure repertoire diversity. Expanded TCRbeta clonotypes were defined as those with a clonotype frequency of at least 3. TCRdb passed the public sequencing reads through fastp at Q25 and MiXCR, retaining productive beta sequences. Identical CDR3 protein sequences are pooled into one entry, listed with their most common genes and DNA. It is TCRdb's table, rather than the study itself, that gives the V and J calls and clone size. The sample includes 700 to 850 distinct CDR3 sequences, with around 21% observed a single time. The top ten clonotypes cover 9.1% of the sample.

Recombination joined TRBV4-2 with TRBJ1-4; the D gene remains uncertain. The source of this sequence is a human donor in good health. Material for sequencing was memory CD4+ T cells from blood (PBMCs). The DNA is as follows: TGTGCCAGCAGCTACGGAGTTTCTTCAACTAATGAAAAACTGTTTTTT. This codes for CASSYGVSSTNEKLFF.